The T cell receptor (beta chain) described here comes from a study of blood T cell repertoires in COVID-19 (dated by TCRdb to about 2020). General notes on the study: The collaborator samples originated in the United States, Italy and Spain and spanned the acute and convalescent phases of COVID-19. The material from the prospective study consisted of cDNA or gDNA derived from T cells, B-cell-depleted T cells, or PBMCs. The dataset comprised deeply sampled blood TCRbeta repertoires from subjects exposed to, actively infected with, or recovered from COVID-19. The repertoires were released in a freely available public database meant as a resource for research on the immune response to SARS-CoV-2. The samples were drawn from two sources: the first 160 participants of the ongoing ImmuneRACE study, and 1,254 subjects contributed by 6 global collaborators. Nearly every sample came with metadata listing a de-identified subject ID, COVID-19 status, age in years and sex. Where available, HLA class I and class II types were obtained from metadata supplied by the sample provider rather than from assay-based typing.

A remark on this clone: Its binding antigen is unknown. Per-base quality was not reported, and no clone a single base away is much larger than it.

The immunoSEQ Assay, a bias-controlled multiplex PCR, was used to amplify TCRbeta CDR3 regions from genomic DNA. The authors' pipeline ran thus. The number of nucleated cells in each sample was estimated by amplification of reference gene primers within the assay. To quantify the absolute abundance of each unique TCRbeta CDR3 rearrangement, sequence reads were collapsed and filtered. For each sample, productive Simpson clonality was calculated by taking the square root of Simpson's diversity index across productive rearrangements. The immuneACCESS repertoire file appears here via TCRdb, limited to in-frame rearrangements. These files lack a portion of the clones; in checked studies, under half of the deficit traces to unresolved V genes, and the cause of the others is not known. V, J and clone size derive from that table, while D and trimming were established from the DNA sequence. In all, the sample holds approximately 120,000 clones, and approximately 85% of those were seen once. The biggest ten clones account for more than 20% of the sample.

Reading the germline V gene gives CDR1 SGHRS and CDR2 YFSETQ. The V and J ends are trimmed by 1 base and 4 bases, leaving 12 bases between them. Its CDR3 holds 15 amino acids, cysteine through phenylalanine. Only the CDR3 DNA stays, 45 bases, in frame from base 1. Whole blood was collected in K2EDTA tubes by collaborating institutions according to the institutions' own protocols. Collaborator samples were shipped for TCRbeta analysis as frozen whole blood, isolated PBMCs, or DNA extracted from either sample type. The research as a whole found: The amount of clinical and demographic metadata varied by source and participant and was provided uncurated.

The rearranged chain carries TRBV5-1 and TRBJ1-3; a tentative D call is TRBD1 (6 bases match). The specimen was peripheral blood. The sequence was collected from a woman older than 75 with acute or convalescent COVID-19. Here is the DNA: TGCGCCAGCAGCTTGTGGGGGCAGAAAGGAAACACCATATATTTT. Translated, it reads CASSLWGQKGNTIYF.